This T cell receptor (beta chain) is from a study of naive and memory T cell subsets. Notes on the study in general: Potentially, T cell activation and differentiation skew this RNA-based measurement.

J gave up 7 bases and V 8 bases, and 10 bases lay outside the gene matches. This CDR3 spans 14 amino acids. CDR1 MNHEY and CDR2 SVGEGT come from the germline V gene. Four PCR rounds used nested alpha and beta constant region primers plus the SP2 primer. For blood and skin samples, reverse transcription used TCR alpha and beta constant primers. TCRdb re-called the 5' RACE reads through MiXCR, storing one row per CDR3 protein. The sample has tens of thousands of distinct CDR3 sequences, approximately 8% seen once; the top ten hold approximately 9.7%. This clonotype was observed many times. Its matching antigen is unknown. A UMI-containing oligonucleotide was joined by 3' ligation to the TCR cDNA template. RNA was extracted from more than 2 ml of whole blood of healthy adults. Cells were not sorted; total RNA input targeted roughly 1 to 1,100 ng.

The TCR was taken from a female donor in good health. The chain couples TRBV6-2 or TRBV6-3 to TRBJ1-5; 8 bases are shared with TRBD1. The CDR3 sequence is CASGITGGEQPQHF. The CDR3 DNA follows: TGTGCCAGCGGTATCACAGGGGGGGAGCAGCCCCAGCATTTT.